Many counts were recorded for the clone carrying this T cell receptor beta chain. Germline loops: CDR1 LGHNA, CDR2 YNFKEQ. Between the trimmed V and J ends, which lost 1 base and 2 bases, there was a span of 14 bases. The CDR3 is made up of 16 amino acids. This entry comes from a study of T cells in Graves' hyperthyroidism and ophthalmopathy. What was amplified from RNA transcripts were TCR beta CDR3 regions. The study used the HTBI primer set for a first-round RT-PCR of the TCR CDR3. TCRdb re-called the multiplex PCR reads with MiXCR, one entry per CDR3 protein. The data show about 480,000 distinct CDR3 sequences, approximately 15% seen once.

This sequence originates from a woman under 30 with Graves' hyperthyroidism. This chain joins TRBV4-2 and TRBJ2-5; tentatively, D is TRBD2 (5 bases). Sequencing was carried out using blood. The CDR3 loop reads CASSQVEGSVQETQYF. In DNA, the CDR3 is TGTGCCAGCAGCCAAGTTGAAGGTAGCGTACAAGAGACCCAGTACTTC.